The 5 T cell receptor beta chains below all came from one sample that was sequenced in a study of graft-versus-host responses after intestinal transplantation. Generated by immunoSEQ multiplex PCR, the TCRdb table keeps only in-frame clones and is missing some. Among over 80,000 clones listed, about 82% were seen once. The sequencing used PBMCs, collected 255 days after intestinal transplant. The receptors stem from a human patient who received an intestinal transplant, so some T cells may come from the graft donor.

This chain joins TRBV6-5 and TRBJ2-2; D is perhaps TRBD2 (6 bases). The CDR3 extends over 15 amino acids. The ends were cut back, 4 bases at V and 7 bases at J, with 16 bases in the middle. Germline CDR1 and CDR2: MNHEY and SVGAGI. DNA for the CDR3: TGTGCCAGCAGTTTTGGCGGGATTTTCAACGGGGAGCTGTTTTTT. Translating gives CASSFGGIFNGELFF.

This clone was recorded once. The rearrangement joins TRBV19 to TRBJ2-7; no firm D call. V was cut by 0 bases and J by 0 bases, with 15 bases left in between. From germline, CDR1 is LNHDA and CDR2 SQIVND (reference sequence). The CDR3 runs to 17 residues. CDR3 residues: CASSIELGHRSSYEQYF. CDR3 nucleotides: TGTGCCAGTAGTATAGAGCTCGGCCACAGAAGCTCCTACGAGCAGTACTTC.

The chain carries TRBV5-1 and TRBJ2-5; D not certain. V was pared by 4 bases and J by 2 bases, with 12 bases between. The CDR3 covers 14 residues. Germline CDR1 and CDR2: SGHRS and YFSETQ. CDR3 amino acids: CASSPLLGQETQYF. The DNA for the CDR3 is TGCGCCAGCAGCCCCCTCCTAGGACAAGAGACCCAGTACTTC.

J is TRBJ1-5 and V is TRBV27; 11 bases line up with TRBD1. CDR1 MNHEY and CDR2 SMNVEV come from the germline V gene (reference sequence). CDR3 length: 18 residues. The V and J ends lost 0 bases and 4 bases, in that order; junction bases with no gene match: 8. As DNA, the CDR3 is TGTGCCAGCAGTTTATCCCGTCTCGGGACAGGGGGTAATCAGCCCCAGCATTTT. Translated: CASSLSRLGTGGNQPQHF.

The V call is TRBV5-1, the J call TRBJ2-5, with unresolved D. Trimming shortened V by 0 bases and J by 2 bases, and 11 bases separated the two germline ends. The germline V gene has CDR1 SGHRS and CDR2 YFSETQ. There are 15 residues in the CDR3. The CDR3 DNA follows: TGCGCCAGCAGCTTGGTAACCCCCGGGCAAGAGACCCAGTACTTC. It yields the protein CASSLVTPGQETQYF.